These T cell receptor beta chains were read from a single sample in a study of T-cell reconstitution after alpha-beta-depleted transplantation in children. TCRdb processed the PCR reads anew with MiXCR; each CDR3 protein has one entry. The profile shows about 410,000 distinct CDR3 sequences, about a fifth of them singletons. The sample consisted of PBMCs from the stem cell graft donor, taken from the stem cell graft. The receptors here all came from a human donor who donated a stem cell graft to a child with acute myeloid leukemia. Each CDR3 is given with its conserved first and last residue. The D gene is left open where the match is weak. Clone size is shown for a subset of rows, as once, few, many or a class of expanded clone.

v_call	clone_size	d_call	cdr3_length	j_call	cdr3_nt	cdr3_aa
TRBV20-1	many	TRBD2	12	TRBJ2-7	TGCAGTGCTGTGACTAGCTACGGCGAGCAGTACTTC	CSAVTSYGEQYF
TRBV24-1	few	TRBD2	15	TRBJ2-5	TGTGCCACCAGCCTAGGCGGGAGTGGGCAAGAGACCCAGTACTTC	CATSLGGSGQETQYF
TRBV20-1	many	.	14	TRBJ1-1	TGCAGTAAGAAGGGAGGGCAGCAGAACACTGAAGCTTTCTTT	CSKKGGQQNTEAFF
TRBV20-1	many	TRBD2	17	TRBJ2-3	TGCAGTGCTAGAGTAATTAGCGGGAGGGCCGGCACAGATACGCAGTATTTT	CSARVISGRAGTDTQYF
TRBV5-1	.	TRBD2	16	TRBJ2-1	TGCGCCAGCAGCTTGGAATACCTAGCGGGAGCCAATGAGCAGTTCTTC	CASSLEYLAGANEQFF
TRBV6-5	few	.	15	TRBJ1-2	TGTGCCAGCAGTTACTCGAGTAGCCAGGGGACTAGCTACACCTTC	CASSYSSSQGTSYTF
TRBV20-1	many	.	13	TRBJ2-7	TGCAGTGCCCATAGATACCAGAACTACGAGCAGTACTTC	CSAHRYQNYEQYF
TRBV13	few	TRBD1	15	TRBJ2-1	TGTGCCAGCAGCGGGGGACAGGGACCCTACAATGAGCAGTTCTTC	CASSGGQGPYNEQFF
TRBV10-2	few	.	15	TRBJ2-1	TGCGCCAGCAGTGAGCTTGTGGGGCGTAGGAATGAGCAGTTCTTC	CASSELVGRRNEQFF
TRBV20-1	.	TRBD2	15	TRBJ2-2	TGCAGTGCTAGGATCTTAGCGGGAGGGTTCGGGGAGCTGTTTTTT	CSARILAGGFGELFF
TRBV7-3	.	.	12	TRBJ2-3	TGTGCCAGCGGAGCGAGCACAGATACGCAGTATTTT	CASGASTDTQYF
TRBV5-1	.	TRBD1	16	TRBJ1-6	TGCGCCAGCAGCTTCCAGGGGGCATCGGATAATTCACCCCTCCACTTT	CASSFQGASDNSPLHF
TRBV12-3/TRBV12-4	few	.	14	TRBJ1-6	TGTGCCAGCAGTTTATACCCGCGTGGTTCACCCCTCCACTTT	CASSLYPRGSPLHF
TRBV4-2	many	.	18	TRBJ2-3	TGTGCCAGCAGCCAAGATAAAGGGTCAGACCCAATCACAGATACGCAGTATTTT	CASSQDKGSDPITDTQYF
TRBV7-2	.	.	16	TRBJ2-1	TGTGCCAGCAGCTTAGCGTTGCAGGCCCGCTACAATGAGCAGTTCTTC	CASSLALQARYNEQFF
TRBV7-8	many	TRBD1	20	TRBJ2-1	TGTGCCAGCAGCCCTCAGACAGGGCCGTCGGACTGGAGCTCCTACAATGAGCAGTTCTTC	CASSPQTGPSDWSSYNEQFF
TRBV28	.	.	17	TRBJ2-5	TGTGCCAGCAGCCTCTCACATGTGGGGGGAAAGGGAGAGACCCAGTACTTC	CASSLSHVGGKGETQYF
TRBV12-3/TRBV12-4	many	TRBD2	14	TRBJ2-3	TGTGCCAGCAGTTTAAGGGAGGGTACAGATACGCAGTATTTT	CASSLREGTDTQYF
TRBV6-5	few	.	12	TRBJ2-7	TGTGCCAGCAGTTCAGGGTCCGGCGAGCAGTACTTC	CASSSGSGEQYF
TRBV7-2	.	.	15	TRBJ1-2	TGTGCCAGCAGCTTAGGTCCGTACGAGAACTATGGCTACACCTTC	CASSLGPYENYGYTF
TRBV7-6	.	TRBD2	14	TRBJ2-1	TGTGCCAGCAGCTTACTAGCGGGAGGCGATGAGCAGTTCTTC	CASSLLAGGDEQFF
TRBV20-1	few	.	14	TRBJ2-3	TGCAGTGCTACTGGGTGGGAAAGCACAGATACGCAGTATTTT	CSATGWESTDTQYF
TRBV4-3	.	TRBD1	17	TRBJ2-7	TGCGCCAGCAGCCAAGGCCTTGGACAGGGGGAAACCTACGAGCAGTACTTC	CASSQGLGQGETYEQYF
TRBV7-9	few	TRBD2	15	TRBJ2-2	TGTGCCAGCAGTGGACTAGCGGGAGTGGCCGGGGAGCTGTTTTTT	CASSGLAGVAGELFF
TRBV9	.	TRBD2	19	TRBJ2-1	TGTGCCAGCAGCGTATCCTTTCGGGCGGGAGCCCCCTCCTACAATGAGCAGTTCTTC	CASSVSFRAGAPSYNEQFF
TRBV12-3/TRBV12-4	few	TRBD2	16	TRBJ2-3	TGTGCCAGCAGCTCGACTAGCGGGACCTACACAGATACGCAGTATTTT	CASSSTSGTYTDTQYF
TRBV11-1	.	TRBD2	16	TRBJ2-1	TGTGCCAGCAGCTTATTTAGCGGGAGAAACTCCAATGAGCAGTTCTTC	CASSLFSGRNSNEQFF
TRBV19	few	.	12	TRBJ2-7	TGTGCCAGTAGTATTGCTCAGGGTAAGCAGTACTTC	CASSIAQGKQYF
TRBV7-9	few	.	13	TRBJ2-1	TGTGCCAGCAGCCAAGGGGGGGCCAGGACGCCGATCTTC	CASSQGGARTPIF
TRBV7-8	.	TRBD2	17	TRBJ2-5	TGTGCCAGCAGCTTCGGGGGGGCAGGGCTGATGCTATTAGCCCAGTACTTC	CASSFGGAGLMLLAQYF
TRBV4-2	many	.	16	TRBJ2-1	TGTGCCAGCAGCCAAGACAAGGGCCCCATCCAGGATGAGCAGTTCTTC	CASSQDKGPIQDEQFF
TRBV27	.	.	16	TRBJ2-5	TGTGCCAGCAGTTTATTTGGCAGGGGCCAGGGCGAGACCCAGTACTTC	CASSLFGRGQGETQYF
TRBV28	few	TRBD2	17	TRBJ2-7	TGTGCCAGCAGTCCGGTTGGGACTAGCGGAAGCTCCTACGAGCAGTACTTC	CASSPVGTSGSSYEQYF
TRBV24-1	many	.	16	TRBJ2-3	TGTGCCACCAGTGATTTCGGGGGTTTCTACACAGATACGCAGTATTTT	CATSDFGGFYTDTQYF
TRBV25-1	once	TRBD1	18	TRBJ1-6	TGTGCCAGCAGTGGAGTCCCGGGACAGGGTTGGGTTGGATCACCCCTCCACTTT	CASSGVPGQGWVGSPLHF
TRBV12-3/TRBV12-4	many	TRBD1	15	TRBJ2-4	TGTGCCAGCAGCCATACAGGGGGTGCCAAAAACATTCAGTACTTC	CASSHTGGAKNIQYF
TRBV19	many	TRBD2	16	TRBJ2-1	TGTGCCAGTAGCCCTTTGACTAGCGGAACCTACAATGAGCAGTTCTTC	CASSPLTSGTYNEQFF
TRBV29-1	.	.	13	TRBJ2-1	TGCAGCGTTCGCCCCTGGGGGAATCCATTACAGTTCTTC	CSVRPWGNPLQFF
TRBV7-2	.	.	15	TRBJ2-7	TGTGCCAGCACCCGCCTGGACAGTCTTTTAGGCGAGCAGTACTTC	CASTRLDSLLGEQYF
TRBV29-1	few	TRBD2	14	TRBJ2-1	TGCAGCGTTGAATCTAGCGGGGGGTGGGATGAGCAGTTCTTC	CSVESSGGWDEQFF
TRBV29-1	.	TRBD2	13	TRBJ2-1	TGCAGCGTTGGCCAAGCGGGAGAGGGTGAGCAGTTCTTC	CSVGQAGEGEQFF
TRBV29-1	many	TRBD1	14	TRBJ2-2	TGCAGCGTCCAGACAGGGAGAAAAGCCGGGGAGCTGTTTTTT	CSVQTGRKAGELFF
TRBV3-1	.	TRBD2	16	TRBJ2-5	TGTGCCAGCAGCCAAGACCGCGATAGCGGGAGAGAGACCCAGTACTTC	CASSQDRDSGRETQYF
TRBV7-2	many	.	13	TRBJ2-1	TGTGCCAGCAGCGTACAGGGATACAATGAGCAGTTCTTC	CASSVQGYNEQFF
TRBV12-3/TRBV12-4	.	.	11	TRBJ2-7	TGTGCCAGCAGTTACCGCTTGGAGCAGTACTTC	CASSYRLEQYF
TRBV12-3/TRBV12-4	.	TRBD1	16	TRBJ1-1	TGTGCCAGCAGTGATGGGACAGCTAAACTGAACACTGAAGCTTTCTTT	CASSDGTAKLNTEAFF
TRBV10-1	.	.	13	TRBJ2-4	TGCGCCAGCCCAATTAGTGTCAAAAACATTCAGTACTTC	CASPISVKNIQYF
TRBV5-4	many	TRBD1	14	TRBJ2-5	TGTGCCAGCAGCGCGGCGGACAGGGTGGAGACCCAGTACTTC	CASSAADRVETQYF